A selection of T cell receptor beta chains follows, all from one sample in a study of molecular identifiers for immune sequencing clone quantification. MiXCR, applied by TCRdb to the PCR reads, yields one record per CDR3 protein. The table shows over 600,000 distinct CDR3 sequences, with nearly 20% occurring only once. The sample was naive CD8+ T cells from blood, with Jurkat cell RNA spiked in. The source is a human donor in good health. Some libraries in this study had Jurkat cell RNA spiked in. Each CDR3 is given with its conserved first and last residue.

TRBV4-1,CASSQDFPTGHDQPQHF
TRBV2,CASSAPFTATNEKLFF
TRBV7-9,CASSLWDRGSYELYF
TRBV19,CASSMPTAYYGYTF
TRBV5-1,CASSSDVTEGPYNEQFF
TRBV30,CAWGRGSVHETQYF
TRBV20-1,CSARDISRRVIYEQHF
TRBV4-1,CASSQESQIEAFF
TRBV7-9,CASSLGNNQPQHF
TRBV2,CASSESIFQETQYF
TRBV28,CASSPRGPWETQYF